These 27 T cell receptor beta chains share one sample of origin, sequenced in a study of cytomegalovirus exposure and HLA in healthy donors. Primers for the PCR totalled 60 Vbeta and 13 Jbeta. Profiled with immunoSEQ multiplex PCR; TCRdb holds only in-frame clones, not every one. The sample records 150,000 or so clones, around two thirds being singletons. Input material: PBMCs. The receptors were sampled from a woman aged 18-35 years in good health and CMV-seronegative.

V usage is TRBV9 and J usage is TRBJ2-2; D might be TRBD2 (5 bases). Germline assignment: CDR1 SGDLS and CDR2 YYNGEE. Trimming left V 0 bases short and J 3 bases short, with 12 bases between. This CDR3 is built from 16 residues. The CDR3 reads CASSVGVGEYTGELFF. The CDR3 DNA reads as TGTGCCAGCAGCGTAGGGGTCGGGGAGTACACCGGGGAGCTGTTTTTT. Filled out from reference TRBV9 and TRBJ2-2, the complete variable domain reads DSGVTQTPKHLITATGQRVTLRCSPRSGDLSVYWYQQSLDQGLQFLIQYYNGEERAKGNILERFSAQQFPDLHSELNLSSLELGDSALYFCASSVGVGEYTGELFFGEGSRLTVL.

CDR3 loop: CASSSGLPRDPRAYEQYF. DNA for the CDR3: TGTGCCAGCAGCTCGGGACTTCCAAGAGACCCACGGGCCTACGAGCAGTACTTC. This rearrangement joins TRBV7-2 to TRBJ2-7; TRBD2 is a possible D gene (6 bases). CDR1 and CDR2 from the germline V gene are SGHTA and FQGNSA. The CDR3 runs 18 residues. The V end lost 4 bases, the J end lost 2 bases, and 24 bases lay between the germline ends.

V and J are TRBV18 and TRBJ1-1, with 8 bases matching TRBD1. The CDR3 runs to 16 residues. J gave up 5 bases and V 2 bases, and 10 bases lay outside the gene matches. The germline CDR1 and CDR2 sequences are KGHSH and LQKENI. The DNA for the CDR3 is TGTGCCAGCTCACCAAGTGCGCCAGGGGGCGGGACTGAAGCTTTCTTT. It is translated as CASSPSAPGGGTEAFF.

The chain has TRBV19 and TRBJ1-6, with D tentatively TRBD1 (6 bases). CDR1 LNHDA and CDR2 SQIVND come from the germline V gene (reference sequence). This CDR3 contains 16 residues. Trimming removed 4 bases at V and 4 bases at J, with 14 bases between. The CDR3 sequence: CASSNSPGQYNSPLHF. The CDR3 region has the DNA TGTGCCAGTAGTAACTCGCCGGGACAATATAATTCACCCCTCCACTTT.

This clone was seen only once. The J gene is TRBJ1-6, the V gene TRBV7-9; TRBD1 might be the D (5 bases). Deletions cut 3 bases from V and 3 bases from J, with 9 bases between. Looked up from germline, CDR1 is SEHNR and CDR2 is FQNEAQ (reference sequence). This CDR3 contains 15 residues. DNA for the CDR3: TGTGCCAGCAGCTTGGCCGGGGGCTATAATTCACCCCTCCACTTT. Protein sequence: CASSLAGGYNSPLHF.

The gene calls are TRBV7-6 and TRBJ1-1, with 10 bases that match TRBD1. V trimming: 1 base; J trimming: 5 bases; junction bases outside the gene matches: 4. CDR3 length: 15 amino acids. Germline V CDR1 and CDR2: SGHVS, FNYEAQ. The CDR3 bases are TGTGCCAGCAGCTTAGGGGGACAGGGGAGGACTGAAGCTTTCTTT. This sequence encodes CASSLGGQGRTEAFF.

The chain recombines TRBV18 with TRBJ2-3; possible D gene TRBD2, 6 bases. This CDR3 comprises 15 residues. The germline V and J ends were trimmed by 1 base and 0 bases, with 8 bases remaining between them. Germline V gene sequence: CDR1 KGHSH, CDR2 LQKENI. The CDR3 region is CASSPLAASTDTQYF. The CDR3 nucleotides are TGTGCCAGCTCACCACTAGCGGCTAGCACAGATACGCAGTATTTT.

This clone appeared a few times. The V gene is TRBV7-9, the J gene TRBJ2-7, with a tentative D call TRBD1 (5 bases). CDR1 is SEHNR and CDR2 is FQNEAQ in the germline V gene (reference sequence). V shed 6 bases and J shed 0 bases, with 18 bases lying between them. The CDR3 has 16 amino acids. The CDR3, as DNA: TGTGCCAGCAGGAGATCATCAGGGCCTAGCTCCTACGAGCAGTACTTC. It codes for CASRRSSGPSSYEQYF.

The chain employs TRBV5-4 and TRBJ1-4; 7 nucleotides agree with TRBD1. Trimming at V came to 3 bases and at J to 7 bases, leaving 12 bases not matched to a gene. In germline, CDR1 is SGHNT, CDR2 YYREEE (reference sequence). The CDR3 is 16 amino acids. This CDR3 reads CASSSGQEAVGEKLFF. The CDR3 DNA follows: TGTGCCAGCAGCTCCGGACAGGAAGCGGTGGGTGAAAAACTGTTTTTT.

This clone showed up just a few times. The chain uses TRBV13 and TRBJ1-2; perhaps TRBD1 as D (5 bases). Deletions cut 1 base from V and 1 base from J, with 10 bases between. There are 15 residues in the CDR3. Germline assignment: CDR1 PRHDT and CDR2 FYEKMQ (reference sequence). DNA for the CDR3: TGTGCCAGCAGCTTAGAGTCGGACAATAACTATGGCTACACCTTC. It codes for CASSLESDNNYGYTF.

The chain employs TRBV11-2 and TRBJ1-3, with D perhaps TRBD1 (6 bases). The CDR3 extends over 14 amino acids. The germline V gene has CDR1 SGHAT and CDR2 FQNNGV. V lost 7 bases and J 4 bases, leaving 14 bases between the germline ends. CDR3 region: CASNPGTQGNTIYF. In nucleotides, the CDR3 is TGTGCCAGCAACCCCGGGACACAAGGAAACACCATATATTTT.

The genes are TRBV28 and TRBJ1-4, with 8 nucleotides matching TRBD1. The J segment lost 8 bases and the V segment lost 5 bases, leaving 25 bases of the junction unmatched. The CDR3 runs to 20 residues. Looked up from germline, CDR1 is MDHEN and CDR2 is SYDVKM. As DNA, the CDR3 is TGTGCCAGCAGTGCCTCCCCAGGGGGCTCGCTGGGGGGGAATTGGGAAAAACTGTTTTTT. The encoded protein is CASSASPGGSLGGNWEKLFF.

The gene calls are TRBV7-2 and TRBJ2-1, with 7 bases identical to TRBD2. The CDR3 spans 15 residues. V trimming: 7 bases; J trimming: 2 bases; junction bases outside the gene matches: 8. From germline, CDR1 is SGHTA and CDR2 FQGNSA. The CDR3 loop reads CASTHSGPAYNEQFF. In nucleotides, the CDR3 is TGTGCCAGCACCCATAGCGGGCCGGCCTACAATGAGCAGTTCTTC.

The J gene is TRBJ1-1, the V gene TRBV6-5; 7 nucleotides align to TRBD1. J was trimmed by 1 base and V by 6 bases; bases with no gene match: 5. Looked up from germline, CDR1 is MNHEY and CDR2 is SVGAGI. The CDR3 is 14 amino acids. CDR3 DNA sequence: TGTGCCAGCAGATCAGGGGGTTCGAACACTGAAGCTTTCTTT. Amino acids: CASRSGGSNTEAFF.

This sequence joins TRBV28 and TRBJ1-2; possible D gene TRBD1, 5 bases. V was cut by 3 bases and J by 4 bases, with 6 bases left in between. The CDR3 is made up of 12 amino acids. Germline CDR1 is MDHEN and CDR2 is SYDVKM. CDR3 region: CASSFDSYGYTF. In DNA form, the CDR3 reads TGTGCCAGCAGTTTTGACAGCTATGGCTACACCTTC.

A note on this clone: The sample contains more than one DNA sequence encoding this CDR3. This chain uses TRBV5-1 with TRBJ1-1, with 8 bases fitting TRBD1. J lost 0 bases, V lost 4 bases, and 5 bases had no gene match. Germline CDR1 and CDR2: SGHRS and YFSETQ. The CDR3 has 15 amino acids. The CDR3 spells CASSPGQAMNTEAFF. The DNA of the CDR3 is TGCGCCAGCAGCCCGGGACAGGCCATGAACACTGAAGCTTTCTTT.

This clone was counted only a few times. This chain connects TRBV4-3 to TRBJ1-6; 9 bases map to TRBD1. V lost 3 bases and J lost 7; bases outside the gene matches: 10. This CDR3 has 17 residues. Germline assignment: CDR1 LGHNA and CDR2 YSLEER. The CDR3, as DNA: TGCGCCAGCAGCCAGTACCCGGGACAGGGTGGGAATTCACCCCTCCACTTT. Its protein product is CASSQYPGQGGNSPLHF.

DNA for the CDR3: TGTGCCAGCATGGAGGGGCGGAGGGCGAACACCGGGGAGCTGTTTTTT. It translates to CASMEGRRANTGELFF. The chain recombines TRBV11-2 with TRBJ2-2; the D gene is possibly TRBD2 (6 bases). The CDR3 loop spans 16 amino acids. Germline V gives CDR1 SGHAT, CDR2 FQNNGV. The germline V and J ends were trimmed by 7 bases and 0 bases, with 15 bases remaining between them.

This sequence joins TRBV28 and TRBJ1-6; TRBD1 matches 9 bases. The CDR3 length is 15 residues. The trim removed 6 bases at V and 9 bases at J, leaving 9 bases unmatched. Per germline, CDR1 MDHEN and CDR2 SYDVKM. CDR3 in amino acids: CASRLPGQGFSPLHF. The DNA for the CDR3 is TGTGCCAGCAGGTTACCGGGACAGGGTTTTTCACCCCTCCACTTT.

The rearrangement uses TRBV5-1 and TRBJ2-5; maybe TRBD1 (5 bases). CDR3 length: 14 residues. In germline, CDR1 is SGHRS, CDR2 YFSETQ. The V end was cut by 2 bases, the J end by 1 base, with 9 bases between. The CDR3 nucleotides read TGCGCCAGCAGCTTTAACAGGATCCAAGAGACCCAGTACTTC. This encodes CASSFNRIQETQYF.

This chain uses TRBV4-1 with TRBJ2-3; perhaps TRBD2 as D (5 bases). The CDR3 is 11 amino acids. Germline V gene data show CDR1 as MGHRA and CDR2 as YSYEKL. V lost 8 bases, J lost 8 bases, and 11 bases lay in between. The DNA of the CDR3 is TGCGCCAGCCGAACGGCGGGTACGCAGTATTTT. This encodes CASRTAGTQYF.

V and J are TRBV7-9 and TRBJ2-1; D possibly corresponds to TRBD2 (6 bases). CDR3 length: 15 amino acids. Trimming left V 0 bases short and J 7 bases short, with 13 bases between. Germline CDR1 SEHNR, CDR2 FQNEAQ (reference sequence). CDR3 coding DNA: TGTGCCAGCAGCTTAGCTAAGACTAGTCTGAATGAGCAGTTCTTC. Its protein product is CASSLAKTSLNEQFF.

This rearrangement joins TRBV6-1 to TRBJ2-1; TRBD1 matches at 7 bases. Per germline, CDR1 MNHNS and CDR2 SASEGT. The junction had 5 bases not matched to a gene; V was cut back by 3 bases and J by 6 bases. The CDR3 runs to 14 residues. CDR3 nucleotide sequence: TGTGCCAGCAGTGACTTTTACAGGGGCAATGAGCAGTTCTTC. Translating gives CASSDFYRGNEQFF.

The V call is TRBV6-5, the J call TRBJ2-7; D is undetermined. This CDR3 contains 14 residues. With 0 bases removed from V and 2 bases from J, the gap between germline ends came to 8 bases. CDR1 is MNHEY and CDR2 is SVGAGI in the germline V gene. Here the CDR3 reads CASSYSDSTYEQYF. In nucleotides, the CDR3 is TGTGCCAGCAGTTACTCTGACTCTACCTACGAGCAGTACTTC.

The V and J genes are TRBV14 and TRBJ2-4, with D possibly being TRBD2 (7 bases). V was cut by 1 base and J by 8 bases, with 18 bases left in between. This CDR3 spans 16 amino acids. Germline V lookup: CDR1 SGHDN, CDR2 FVKESK. The CDR3 is CASSQVGGGALDIQYF. The CDR3 DNA reads as TGTGCCAGCAGCCAAGTAGGGGGGGGAGCGCTAGACATTCAGTACTTC.

The sample holds one count of this clone. The V and J genes are TRBV5-1 and TRBJ2-5, with 7 bases that match TRBD1. V lost 3 bases to trimming and J lost 1 base; unmatched junction nucleotides: 9. The CDR3 length is 16 residues. CDR1 is SGHRS and CDR2 is YFSETQ in the germline V gene. The CDR3 nucleotides are TGCGCCAGCAGCTCGCCCGAGACAGGGACCCAAGAGACCCAGTACTTC. This codes for CASSSPETGTQETQYF. The variable domain in full, with the rest retrieved from reference TRBV5-1 and TRBJ2-5, is KAGVTQTPRYLIKTRGQQVTLSCSPISGHRSVSWYQQTPGQGLQFLFEYFSETQRNKGNFPGRFSGRQFSNSRSEMNVSTLELGDSALYLCASSSPETGTQETQYFGPGTRLLVL.

The rearrangement links TRBV10-3 to TRBJ1-5, with 10 bases identical to TRBD1. This CDR3 has 16 residues. Germline lookup yields CDR1 ENHRY and CDR2 SYGVKD. Trimming cost V 3 bases and J 2 bases; bases outside gene matches: 4. The chain's CDR3 is CAISDRQGAGNQPQHF. DNA for the CDR3: TGTGCCATCAGTGACCGACAGGGGGCCGGCAATCAGCCCCAGCATTTT.